This T cell receptor beta chain was captured by sequencing in a study of cytomegalovirus exposure and HLA in healthy donors (dated by TCRdb to about 2017). Study-level background: In an earlier analysis of several hundred of the donors, approximately 260 Gb of sequence data and approximately 100 million unique TCR beta sequences from about 180 million T cells were reported. Among some 400 genotyped donors of the cohort, an average of around 250,000 unique TCR beta nucleotide sequences was sequenced per donor, of which approximately 19% were non-productive. In a later genetic analysis, genome-wide SNP genotypes for about 55% of the roughly 700 donors were used, and that subset was treated as a discovery cohort. HLA typing covered class I and class II loci at four-digit resolution. Every repertoire in the discovery cohort had been generated on one and the same sequencing platform. Of the 300 to 450 genotyped donors, approximately 82% fell in the genetic ancestry cluster associated with self-reported Caucasian donors. The later analysis used no new phenotypic data to find candidate immune exposures, relying instead on TCR beta sequences and their occurrence across donors. An earlier analysis of around 580 of the donors used high-throughput TCR beta sequencing to judge whether each TCR beta V gene segment behaved as functional or pseudogenic. An early release that covered fewer than 800 HLA-typed donors contained about 300 gigabases of sequencing data and some 87 million unique TCR sequences. About 5 DR-DQ haplotypes were handled as single units for association and clustering, since linkage in the cohort was strong. High-throughput TCR immunosequencing, statistical association of individual TCRs with disease status, and machine learning were combined to predict cytomegalovirus infection status. Using immunosequencing, the study profiled T cell repertoires from around 680 subjects and related those repertoires to cytomegalovirus serostatus. The number of donors typed differed by locus, with 629-630 for A, B, C, DRB1 and DQB1, roughly 550 for DQA1, 600 to 610 for DPA1, and some 470 for DPB1. Besides the first cohort of under 700 subjects, a separate validation cohort made up of 120 different subjects was used. The aim of the study was to test whether cataloging public T cell receptors could identify signatures of past pathogen exposure. Donor age, sex, ethnicity and CMV serostatus were compiled together with the repertoire data. A later analysis re-examined previously published TCR beta repertoires from more than 650 donors and added high-resolution HLA genotyping to investigate patterns of TCR occurrence.

The protocol used for the library was the immunoSEQ multiplex PCR assay. A mixture of 60 forward primers for TCR Vbeta segments and 13 reverse primers for TCR Jbeta segments was used in the multiplex PCR. The CDR3 region of rearranged TCR beta genes was amplified from genomic DNA by a multiplex PCR assay. The Illumina HiSeq System was used to sequence the amplified TCR beta libraries as 87-base-pair reads. The original methods were these. A later analysis tallied 70 million to 100 million unique TCR beta chains across the 700 or so repertoires, and some 10 million of those chains were shared by two or more donors. Raw reads were error-corrected and collapsed into unique sequences with a nearest-neighbor algorithm that merged closely related sequences to remove PCR and sequencing errors. CDR3 sequences were aligned to IMGT reference sequences to assign V, D and J gene segments. For a sequence to be retained, a match of at least six nucleotides to both a V gene segment and a J gene segment was required. Rearrangements were classified as productive when the CDR3 lacked stop codons and remained in frame with V and J, and all other rearrangements were classified as non-productive. CDR3 was defined according to IMGT convention as the region running from the second conserved V-encoded cysteine to the conserved J-encoded phenylalanine. The earlier analysis of about 610 of the donors excluded any sequence lacking an unambiguous match to a single V gene segment. In an earlier analysis of several hundred of the donors, V segments were called functional above 56.7% productive rearrangements and were called segregating when the between-donor standard deviation exceeded 5%. A statistical classification framework was built to diagnose cytomegalovirus status from the catalog of TCR beta chain sequences. A later analysis assigned V and J genes by comparing TCR nucleotide sequences with IMGT/GENE-DB human TR gene sequences. Using the TCRdist pipeline, a later analysis assigned CDR3 sequences along with most-parsimonious VDJ recombination scenarios. In a later analysis, each TCR beta chain was defined by its CDR3 amino acid sequence together with its V-gene family, and reads without a unique V-gene family were excluded. As a way to deal with suspected cross-contamination and a sequencing artifact, a later analysis dropped hundreds of nucleotide sequences that were highly shared and had low generation probability. In a later analysis, a clonal expansion index was calculated for each public chain from normalized within-repertoire ranks of inferred template counts. In a later analysis, generation probabilities were computed with a VDJ recombination model fitted to out-of-frame rearrangements, and the resulting probabilities were checked against IGoR. A later analysis scored TCR-TCR, TCR-HLA and TCR-CMV co-occurrence with hypergeometric tests, applying a repertoire-size bias correction to TCR pairs. A later analysis estimated false discovery rates by permuting HLA or CMV assignments 20 times. A later analysis grouped co-occurring TCRs with DBSCAN, adding TCRdist sequence similarity when clustering within HLA-allele-positive subsets. For co-occurrence clustering, repertoires with fewer than 30,000 or more than 120,000 public chains were excluded, along with five repertoires with anomalous nucleotide sharing. TCRdb carries this immuneACCESS record with in-frame sequences only. Its versions omit some clonotypes, under half of them owing to an unresolved V gene in the studies checked, with the rest unexplained. D and trimming were read from the DNA, whereas the V and J calls and clone size are those reported in that table. For this sample, the table gives tens of thousands of clones. The ten largest clonotypes hold about a fifth of the sample.

The cohort was made up of roughly 670 healthy bone marrow donors. Cohort members were all nominally healthy when sampled, although unrecorded immune exposures were likely present. The donor was CMV seropositive and was included in the group of 289 seropositive cohort members. A peripheral blood sample was provided by each donor, and peripheral blood mononuclear cells were used for TCR beta sequencing. Genomic DNA extraction from the blood cell samples was performed with the Qiagen DNeasy Blood Extraction Kit. Points on this clone: The clone's antigen remains unknown.

The CDR3, cysteine through phenylalanine, is 14 amino acids long. The kept DNA is CDR3 alone, 42 bases in frame from the first base. Germline trimming amounts to 10 bases on V and 6 bases on J, with 5 as the count of junction bases outside the gene matches. According to the germline V gene, CDR1 reads ENHRY and CDR2 reads SYGVKD. Broad study findings and their caveats: The classifier was reported to diagnose cytomegalovirus status with high specificity and sensitivity in both the original cohort and the validation cohort. The study gave a list of under 200 TCR beta chains associated with cytomegalovirus. In a later analysis, the rate of TCR association differed among HLA loci, with DRB1 alleles having the most associated TCRs and HLA-C alleles having the fewest. Broadly in line with IMGT annotations, most TCR beta V segments showed up in productive rearrangements about 87% or about 30% of the time in an earlier analysis of around 600 of the donors. A later genetic analysis associated a missense DCLRE1C variant with V-gene and J-gene trimming of TCR beta chains, and an independent cohort replicated the association. According to a later analysis, most CMV-associated TCR beta chains appeared to be HLA-restricted, and the HLA associations seemed to be driven largely by CMV exposure. In vitro tests confirmed that a few of the cytomegalovirus-associated TCR beta chains recognize cytomegalovirus antigens. A group of highly shared sequence variants was considered likely to be a technical artifact of the sequencing pipeline. According to a later genetic analysis, donors in an Asian-associated ancestry cluster had fewer N-insertions in productive TCRs than the approximately 650-donor mean. Because HLA typing was unavailable for some donors at each locus, only the typed subset was used in association tests. A later analysis associated 15,000 to 20,000 TCR beta sequences with specific HLA alleles at a false discovery rate of 0.05. The cohort was sequenced for TCR beta chains only, and without alpha or paired-chain data the features that could be detected were limited. Roughly 17 rarely observed V segments, including chromosome 9 orphons, were excluded from the earlier analysis of several hundred of the donors because counts were too low. A later analysis found that HLA-associated TCR beta chains were more clonally expanded and had lower generation probabilities than equally common non-associated chains. Correlated functional status among segregating V segments might be attributable to linkage disequilibrium, but an unknown experimental factor could not be ruled out. For the cohort, immune exposure information was limited to CMV serostatus. When HLA alleles, especially DR and DQ, strongly co-occurred, TCR associations were difficult to assign to individual alleles. Because the 87-base-pair reads could not distinguish some IMGT-functional V segments, including TRBV6-2 and TRBV6-3, those segments were excluded. Sequencing depth was assumed to be roughly uniform across donors in the presence/absence analyses, though that assumption may not hold. Most TCR sequences were observed very rarely across donors, whereas some public TCRs were present in many individuals. The authors suggested that the approach could potentially be generalized to other disease states and immunological phenotypes. According to a later analysis, parvovirus B19, influenza, CMV and Epstein-Barr virus appeared linked to several top co-occurrence clusters. A further reported finding was that TCR beta sequences accurately predicted the HLA-A and HLA-B alleles for most subjects in the first cohort.

The sequenced sample consisted of PBMCs. The chain joins TRBV10-3 to TRBJ2-1; 14 central bases correspond to TRBD2. This TCR came from a man aged 55-75 years in good health and CMV-seropositive. The CDR3 is CATHGTSGSNEQFF. The nucleotide sequence is TGTGCCACCCATGGGACTAGCGGGAGCAATGAGCAGTTCTTC.